This T cell receptor beta chain was recorded in a study of patients and donors after allogeneic stem cell transplantation. TCRdb ran MiXCR on the RT-PCR reads and lists one entry per CDR3 protein. The sample consists of about 25,000 distinct CDR3 sequences, less than 45% of them appearing once. A few counts support this clonotype. With 3 bases removed from V and 7 bases from J, the gap between germline ends came to 10 bases. The CDR3 runs to 14 residues. Germline assignment: CDR1 SGHNT and CDR2 YENEEA. The TCR comes from a human donor who was either an allogeneic HSCT recipient or a stem cell or donor lymphocyte infusion donor (not recorded which). It is not recorded whose cells these are; they may come from a transplant donor. The chain combines TRBV11-3 with TRBJ1-6, with D possibly TRBD1 on 6 matching bases. The sequenced sample consisted of blood, either unsorted or a sorted T cell fraction (not recorded which). The DNA of the CDR3 is TGTGCCAGCAGCTTTGGGGGCCGGAATTCACCCCTCCACTTT. This translates into CASSFGGRNSPLHF.